Listed here is a single T cell receptor beta chain. The clone's antigen remains unknown. No much larger clone is present one base from it, and per-base qualities are unavailable. The library came from PCR. The instrument given in TCRdb is Illumina HiSeq 2000. The public sequencing data were trimmed at Q25 with fastp and processed into clonotypes with MiXCR by TCRdb, which kept only in-frame beta chains. Here each entry gathers all rows of one CDR3 protein and keeps the most common genes and DNA. The table for this sample lists 10,000 to 12,000 distinct CDR3 sequences; roughly three fifths of them were counted only once. The ten biggest clones cover 27% of the sample. This sample is drawn from a study of tumor-infiltrating lymphocytes in oesophageal squamous cell carcinoma (TCRdb year 2016). Trimming costs V 6 bases and J 8 bases, and their ends lie 17 bases apart. Including the terminal cysteine and phenylalanine, the CDR3 comprises 14 residues. Only CDR3 DNA is held: 42 bases, read in frame from base 1.

Rearrangement joined TRBV12-3 or TRBV12-4 to TRBJ2-1, with a tentative D call of TRBD1 or TRBD2, each matching 5 bases. The sequence came from a female donor with esophageal squamous cell carcinoma. The specimen was esophageal tumor tissue. For the CDR3, the sequence is CASRSPGPRDEQFF. Read as DNA, the sequence is TGTGCCAGCAGATCTCCGGGGCCGAGGGATGAGCAGTTCTTC.